This TCR beta chain appears in the sequencing data of a study of cytomegalovirus exposure and HLA in healthy donors. A word on this clone: No antigen is known for it.

Primers for the PCR totalled 60 Vbeta and 13 Jbeta. Here immunoSEQ multiplex PCR was the method, and the copy in TCRdb shows in-frame clones only, minus some. The profile shows 150,000 to 200,000 clones, almost 80% of them singletons. This CDR3 contains 11 residues. V lost 8 bases and J 7 bases, leaving 11 bases between the germline ends. Germline V gene sequence: CDR1 MNHEY, CDR2 SVGAGI. Study-wide points: Upon later analysis, TCR association rates were observed to vary by HLA locus, being highest for DRB1 and lowest for HLA-C. A missense variant in DCLRE1C was later tied to TCR beta V- and J-gene trimming.

This clonotype originated in a woman aged 45-65 years in good health and CMV-seronegative. The chain joins TRBV6-5 to TRBJ1-2; no reliable D call. Sequencing was carried out using PBMCs. CDR3 protein: CASYRDSGYTF. CDR3 nucleotides: TGTGCCAGCTACCGGGATTCTGGCTACACCTTC.